A selection of T cell receptor beta chains follows, all from one sample in a study of cytomegalovirus exposure and HLA in healthy donors. Profiled with immunoSEQ multiplex PCR; TCRdb holds only in-frame clones, not every one. The sample holds 150,000 or so clones, approximately 92% seen once. The sample comprised PBMCs. The origin of the receptors is a woman aged 18-29 years in good health and CMV-seropositive. The CDR3 runs from the conserved cysteine through the conserved F or W. D genes are given only for firm matches. Only some rows state a clone size, as once, few, many or a class for expanded clones.

V gene: TRBV10-3; clone size: -; J gene: TRBJ1-4; D gene: -; CDR3 DNA: TGTGCCATCAGTGAGTCGGGACAAATTAATGAAAAACTGTTTTTT; CDR3 protein: CAISESGQINEKLFF
V gene: TRBV9; clone size: -; J gene: TRBJ1-2; D gene: TRBD1; CDR3 DNA: TGTGCCAGCAGCGGGCTGGGACAGGGAAGGGATTATGGCTACACCTTC; CDR3 protein: CASSGLGQGRDYGYTF
V gene: TRBV27; clone size: -; J gene: TRBJ2-3; D gene: TRBD2; CDR3 DNA: TGTGGCAGCAGTTCCGGGGGGGCCTGGGGAGATACGCAGTATTTT; CDR3 protein: CGSSSGGAWGDTQYF
V gene: TRBV7-6; clone size: -; J gene: TRBJ2-1; D gene: TRBD1; CDR3 DNA: TGTGCCAGCAGCCCTTACCGACAGGGATCCTACAATGAGCAGTTCTTC; CDR3 protein: CASSPYRQGSYNEQFF
V gene: TRBV28; clone size: -; J gene: TRBJ2-7; D gene: -; CDR3 DNA: TGTGCCAGCAGTTTGCCCGGCTCCTACGAGCAGTACTTC; CDR3 protein: CASSLPGSYEQYF
V gene: TRBV6-5; clone size: -; J gene: TRBJ1-2; D gene: TRBD1; CDR3 DNA: TGTGCCAGCAGTGCCCGGGACAGGGCCTGTGATGGCTACACCTTC; CDR3 protein: CASSARDRACDGYTF
V gene: TRBV4-1; clone size: -; J gene: TRBJ2-3; D gene: TRBD1; CDR3 DNA: TGCGCCAGCAGCCTTCATCCGGGACAGGGCACAGATACGCAGTATTTT; CDR3 protein: CASSLHPGQGTDTQYF
V gene: TRBV19; clone size: -; J gene: TRBJ2-7; D gene: -; CDR3 DNA: TGTGCCAGTAGTAAGGGGGGGGCACCCTACGAGCAGTACTTC; CDR3 protein: CASSKGGAPYEQYF
V gene: TRBV30; clone size: -; J gene: TRBJ1-2; D gene: -; CDR3 DNA: TGTGCCTGGAGTCGTACCGGGACTTACCCTAACTATGGCTACACCTTC; CDR3 protein: CAWSRTGTYPNYGYTF
V gene: TRBV30; clone size: -; J gene: TRBJ1-1; D gene: TRBD1; CDR3 DNA: TGTGCCTGGATTCCGGACAGGGCCAGCTTTAGGTACACTGAAGCTTTCTTT; CDR3 protein: CAWIPDRASFRYTEAFF
V gene: TRBV7-9; clone size: -; J gene: TRBJ1-1; D gene: -; CDR3 DNA: TGTGCCAGCAGCTTACAGGCAGCGAACACTGAAGCTTTCTTT; CDR3 protein: CASSLQAANTEAFF
V gene: TRBV4-1; clone size: once; J gene: TRBJ2-2; D gene: TRBD2; CDR3 DNA: TGCGCCAGCAGCCAACTACTAGCGGGGGGGTCCGCGAACACCGGGGAGCTGTTTTTT; CDR3 protein: CASSQLLAGGSANTGELFF
V gene: TRBV7-6; clone size: -; J gene: TRBJ2-7; D gene: -; CDR3 DNA: TGTGCCAGCAGTTTAGACGGAGGCTACGAGCAGTACTTC; CDR3 protein: CASSLDGGYEQYF
V gene: TRBV27; clone size: once; J gene: TRBJ2-7; D gene: -; CDR3 DNA: TGTGCCAGCAGTACCGGGTCCTACGAGCAGTACTTC; CDR3 protein: CASSTGSYEQYF
V gene: TRBV14; clone size: -; J gene: TRBJ2-7; D gene: TRBD2; CDR3 DNA: TGTGCCAGCAGCCCTCATAGCGGGGAGACCTACGAGCAGTACTTC; CDR3 protein: CASSPHSGETYEQYF
V gene: TRBV4-2; clone size: -; J gene: TRBJ2-2; D gene: TRBD2; CDR3 DNA: TGTGCCAGCAGCTCCAGACTAGCGGGGGAGCCAGGGGGCACCGGGGAGCTGTTTTTT; CDR3 protein: CASSSRLAGEPGGTGELFF
V gene: TRBV19; clone size: -; J gene: TRBJ2-5; D gene: -; CDR3 DNA: TGTGCCAGTAGACAGGGTGTGGAAGAGACCCAGTACTTC; CDR3 protein: CASRQGVEETQYF
V gene: TRBV6-5; clone size: -; J gene: TRBJ2-7; D gene: -; CDR3 DNA: TGTGCCAGCAGTTACTCGATAACAGGAGCCTACGAGCAGTACTTC; CDR3 protein: CASSYSITGAYEQYF
V gene: TRBV11-2; clone size: -; J gene: TRBJ2-5; D gene: -; CDR3 DNA: TGTGCCAGCAGCTTGGCAGACCAAGAGACCCAGTACTTC; CDR3 protein: CASSLADQETQYF
V gene: TRBV15; clone size: -; J gene: TRBJ2-1; D gene: -; CDR3 DNA: TGTGCCACCAGCAGGGGCCCCGGCAGGGCCAATGAGCAGTTCTTC; CDR3 protein: CATSRGPGRANEQFF
V gene: TRBV5-6; clone size: -; J gene: TRBJ2-2; D gene: TRBD1; CDR3 DNA: TGTGCCAGCAGCTCGGGGACAGGGGACGGGGAGCTGTTTTTT; CDR3 protein: CASSSGTGDGELFF
V gene: TRBV19; clone size: many; J gene: TRBJ2-5; D gene: -; CDR3 DNA: TGTGCCAGTAGCTCAAGGGGTAAGAAGGGTCCTCAAGAGACCCAGTACTTC; CDR3 protein: CASSSRGKKGPQETQYF
V gene: TRBV29-1; clone size: -; J gene: TRBJ2-3; D gene: TRBD2; CDR3 DNA: TGCAGCGTTGAATGGGTATTTGGTCCAGCGGGGGATACTAGCACAGATACGCAGTATTTT; CDR3 protein: CSVEWVFGPAGDTSTDTQYF
V gene: TRBV27; clone size: -; J gene: TRBJ2-2; D gene: -; CDR3 DNA: TGTGCCAGCAGTCCGCGGGGCAGCAGTTTTACCGGGGAGCTGTTTTTT; CDR3 protein: CASSPRGSSFTGELFF
V gene: TRBV7-2; clone size: -; J gene: TRBJ1-6; D gene: -; CDR3 DNA: TGTGCCAGCAGCCTCTGGTTACAGAGCCCTTCACCCCTCCACTTT; CDR3 protein: CASSLWLQSPSPLHF
V gene: TRBV4-2; clone size: -; J gene: TRBJ1-1; D gene: -; CDR3 DNA: TGTGCCAGCAGCCAAGATCAGGCACAACTCTACACCAACACTGAAGCTTTCTTT; CDR3 protein: CASSQDQAQLYTNTEAFF
V gene: TRBV14; clone size: -; J gene: TRBJ1-1; D gene: -; CDR3 DNA: TGTGCCAGCAGCCAGTCAGGTGGGTGGAACACTGAAGCTTTCTTT; CDR3 protein: CASSQSGGWNTEAFF
V gene: TRBV11-2; clone size: -; J gene: TRBJ1-1; D gene: -; CDR3 DNA: TGTGCCAGCAGCGGCAGGGGACTGAACACTGAAGCTTTCTTT; CDR3 protein: CASSGRGLNTEAFF
V gene: TRBV14; clone size: -; J gene: TRBJ1-1; D gene: -; CDR3 DNA: TGTGCCAGCAGGCCCCTTCGTGCAGGGTCAAGGTCTGAAGCTTTCTTT; CDR3 protein: CASRPLRAGSRSEAFF
V gene: TRBV7-9; clone size: -; J gene: TRBJ2-7; D gene: TRBD1; CDR3 DNA: TGTGCCAGCAGCCGCCTCTTGACAGGGAACTACGAGCAGTACTTC; CDR3 protein: CASSRLLTGNYEQYF
V gene: TRBV19; clone size: -; J gene: TRBJ1-2; D gene: TRBD1; CDR3 DNA: TGTGCCAGTAGTCGGGACAGGGAATATGGCTACACCTTC; CDR3 protein: CASSRDREYGYTF
V gene: TRBV9; clone size: -; J gene: TRBJ2-7; D gene: TRBD2; CDR3 DNA: TGTGCCAGCAGCGTGGGACTAGCGGGAACCTACGAGCAGTACTTC; CDR3 protein: CASSVGLAGTYEQYF
V gene: TRBV6-6; clone size: -; J gene: TRBJ1-1; D gene: -; CDR3 DNA: TGTGCCAGCGAAACAGACAGCACTGAAGCTTTCTTT; CDR3 protein: CASETDSTEAFF
V gene: TRBV5-6; clone size: -; J gene: TRBJ2-7; D gene: TRBD2; CDR3 DNA: TGTGCCAGCAGCTTGCAGCGGGGCTACGAGCAGTACTTC; CDR3 protein: CASSLQRGYEQYF
V gene: TRBV15; clone size: -; J gene: TRBJ2-2; D gene: -; CDR3 DNA: TGTGCCACCAGCAGAGAAGTCAGGGAGGACACCGGGGAGCTGTTTTTT; CDR3 protein: CATSREVREDTGELFF
V gene: TRBV2; clone size: -; J gene: TRBJ1-5; D gene: -; CDR3 DNA: TGTGCCAGCAGTGACGAGGTTCAGCCCCAGCATTTT; CDR3 protein: CASSDEVQPQHF
V gene: TRBV5-4; clone size: -; J gene: TRBJ2-1; D gene: -; CDR3 DNA: TGTGCCAGCACCTCCCCGTCGACTAGCTCCTACAATGAGCAGTTCTTC; CDR3 protein: CASTSPSTSSYNEQFF
V gene: TRBV6-5; clone size: -; J gene: TRBJ1-1; D gene: -; CDR3 DNA: TGTGCCAGCAAATCCCAGGGGTCGGTCACTGAAGCTTTCTTT; CDR3 protein: CASKSQGSVTEAFF
V gene: TRBV4-3; clone size: -; J gene: TRBJ2-2; D gene: -; CDR3 DNA: TGCGCCAGCAGCCAAGATGGGGGGAGGACCGGGGAGCTGTTTTTT; CDR3 protein: CASSQDGGRTGELFF
V gene: TRBV7-2; clone size: -; J gene: TRBJ2-2; D gene: TRBD1; CDR3 DNA: TGTGCCAGCAGCCATACGAGGGACAGGGGTCTCAACGGGGAGCTGTTTTTT; CDR3 protein: CASSHTRDRGLNGELFF
V gene: TRBV11-2; clone size: -; J gene: TRBJ2-7; D gene: TRBD2; CDR3 DNA: TGTGCCAGCAGCTCTCTAGCGGGGGGTTCCTTTTACGAGCAGTACTTC; CDR3 protein: CASSSLAGGSFYEQYF
V gene: TRBV5-8; clone size: -; J gene: TRBJ2-3; D gene: TRBD2; CDR3 DNA: TGTGCCAGCAGTCTAGCGGGGGGAAGTGCACAGGATACGCAGTATTTT; CDR3 protein: CASSLAGGSAQDTQYF
V gene: TRBV19; clone size: -; J gene: TRBJ1-5; D gene: -; CDR3 DNA: TGTGCCAGTAACGGGGAAGGCAATCAGCCCCAGCATTTT; CDR3 protein: CASNGEGNQPQHF